A single T cell receptor (beta chain) is shown here with its context. The antigen is undetermined. The PCR was carried out with 60 Vbeta primers and 13 Jbeta primers. Authors' processing steps: A follow-up analysis tallied tens of millions of unique TCR beta chains, roughly 11 million shared. Libraries were prepared by immunoSEQ multiplex PCR; TCRdb keeps only in-frame clonotypes and omits some of them. That table supplies the V and J calls and clone size; D and trimming were determined from the DNA. Here the sample table reports about 25,000 clones. This record comes from a study of cytomegalovirus exposure and HLA in healthy donors. Study findings and constraints: Earlier analysis found most TCR beta V segments productive about 90% or about 30% of the time. The study put 150 to 200 TCR beta chains on its list as cytomegalovirus-associated. Later analysis identified some 16,000 TCR beta sequences associated with HLA alleles, using a false discovery rate threshold of 0.05.

Trimming removed 7 bases from V and 8 bases from J; junction bases left unmatched: 8. Germline V lookup: CDR1 MNHNY, CDR2 SVGAGI (reference sequence). This CDR3 has 14 residues. The TCR comes from a male donor in good health and CMV-seropositive. What was sequenced was PBMCs. This rearrangement joins TRBV6-6 to TRBJ1-2, with 12 bases lining up with TRBD1. The CDR3 region is CASTPGDRGRGYTF. The CDR3, as DNA: TGTGCCAGCACCCCGGGGGACAGGGGGCGCGGCTACACCTTC.